This is a list of T cell receptor beta chains from one sample in a study of cytomegalovirus exposure and HLA in healthy donors. Method: immunoSEQ multiplex PCR; TCRdb's copy keeps in-frame clones and lacks some. The table has approximately 150,000 clones, more than 75% seen once. Sequencing was performed on PBMCs. Receptors originate from a young man in good health and CMV-seropositive. CDR3s leave out the opening cysteine and the closing phenylalanine or tryptophan.

cdr3_aa: SASVGQFMNTEAF; j_call: TRBJ1-1; v_call: TRBV29-1
cdr3_aa: ASSLGGGMNTEAF; j_call: TRBJ1-1; v_call: TRBV7-6
cdr3_aa: ASSGTGETQY; j_call: TRBJ2-5; v_call: TRBV9
cdr3_aa: ASSPVVALYNEQF; j_call: TRBJ2-1; v_call: TRBV14
cdr3_aa: AWNRFPGSGGAYGYT; j_call: TRBJ1-2; v_call: TRBV30
cdr3_aa: ASSSPGSALMELF; j_call: TRBJ2-2; v_call: TRBV5-1
cdr3_aa: ASSPPGEAKNIQY; j_call: TRBJ2-4; v_call: TRBV18
cdr3_aa: ASSEGGTGVDYGYT; j_call: TRBJ1-2; v_call: TRBV6-4
cdr3_aa: ASSSTGTEPLSQPQH; j_call: TRBJ1-5; v_call: TRBV2
cdr3_aa: ASSFAGLYTDTQY; j_call: TRBJ2-3; v_call: TRBV5-1